These 25 T cell receptor beta chains share one sample of origin, sequenced in a study of vaccination and CD4 T cells after COVID-19. An Oncomine TCR Beta short-read assay was used to sequence the DNA from cultured CD4+ T cells. TCRdb passed the PCR reads through MiXCR, listing each CDR3 protein once. Here the sample spans 20,000 to 25,000 distinct CDR3 sequences, roughly two fifths being singletons. Their target antigens are unknown. Treatment denoted: approximately 10-day PBMC culture with coronavirus spike peptide pools or control peptides (ViraFEST assay). The specimen was CD4+ T cells from blood, cultured in vitro, collected before SARS-CoV-2 vaccination. The receptor source for this set is a human donor who had recovered from COVID-19.

This sequence joins TRBV7-2 and TRBJ2-5; D not certain. CDR1 is SGHTA and CDR2 is FQGNSA in the germline V gene. The CDR3 consists of 15 residues. V lost 1 base and J 2 bases, leaving 11 bases between the germline ends. CDR3 DNA: TGTGCCAGCAGCTTAGTGTCGGCACATCAAGAGACCCAGTACTTC. Protein product: CASSLVSAHQETQYF.

The rearrangement joins TRBV20-1 to TRBJ1-1; tentative D call: TRBD1 (5 bases). Germline V lookup: CDR1 DFQATT, CDR2 SNEGSKA (reference sequence). V dropped 3 bases and J dropped 3 bases, with 11 bases sitting between them. The CDR3 loop spans 13 amino acids. CDR3 in amino acids: CSASRQRDTEAFF. The CDR3 bases are TGCAGTGCTAGCAGACAGAGGGACACTGAAGCTTTCTTT.

The chain combines TRBV11-3 with TRBJ2-7; D remains unclear. Germline loops: CDR1 SGHNT, CDR2 YENEEA. This CDR3 contains 14 residues. V was cut by 0 bases and J by 6 bases, with 12 bases left in between. This CDR3 reads CASSLDEVSLEQYF. The CDR3 bases are TGTGCCAGCAGCTTAGATGAAGTATCTCTCGAGCAGTACTTC.

The chain combines TRBV6-2 or TRBV6-3 with TRBJ2-1; maybe TRBD2 (6 bases). The germline V gene has CDR1 MNHEY and CDR2 SVGEGT. The V and J ends lost 6 bases and 8 bases respectively, with 20 bases between them. This CDR3 spans 15 amino acids. The DNA for the CDR3 is TGTGCCAGCAGGGTCGCGGGGCACTTGTACGATGAGCAGTTCTTC. Protein: CASRVAGHLYDEQFF.

This clonotype was counted between two and nine times. The chain is built from TRBV10-3 and TRBJ2-5; D perhaps matches TRBD2 (5 bases). The germline V and J ends were trimmed by 0 bases and 11 bases, with 10 bases remaining between them. Germline values: CDR1 ENHRY, CDR2 SYGVKD. The CDR3 is made up of 12 amino acids. In nucleotides, the CDR3 is TGTGCCATCAGTGAGTCGAATCGGGGTCAGTACTTC. Protein product: CAISESNRGQYF.

This clonotype has just a few counts. The chain couples TRBV6-1 to TRBJ1-2, with TRBD1 matching over 11 bases. The CDR3 spans 15 residues. CDR1 MNHNS and CDR2 SASEGT come from the germline V gene. J was trimmed by 4 bases and V by 1 base; bases with no gene match: 2. CDR3 coding DNA: TGTGCCAGCAGTGAAGGGACAGGGGGCAGCTATGGCTACACCTTC. Translation gives CASSEGTGGSYGYTF.

The chain links TRBV27 to TRBJ1-6; TRBD1 is a possible D gene (5 bases). V lost 6 bases and J lost 6, with 15 bases in between. CDR1 and CDR2 (germline): MNHEY, SMNVEV (reference sequence). The CDR3 is 15 residues long. The CDR3 sequence: CASREGSVRNSPLHF. In nucleotides, the CDR3 is TGTGCCAGCAGGGAGGGGTCGGTCCGTAATTCACCCCTCCACTTT.

This clonotype was counted between two and nine times. This rearrangement joins TRBV15 to TRBJ1-1, with unresolved D. With 0 bases removed from V and 1 base from J, the gap between germline ends came to 9 bases. The CDR3 has 15 residues. Germline V gives CDR1 LNHNV, CDR2 YYDKDF (reference sequence). The CDR3 nucleotides read TGTGCCACCAGCAGAGATTTGGTTCAGAACACTGAAGCTTTCTTT. Protein: CATSRDLVQNTEAFF.

This clonotype was found a few times. The chain is built from TRBV20-1 and TRBJ2-1; D is unresolved. Germline CDR1 and CDR2: DFQATT and SNEGSKA (reference sequence). The ends were cut back, 0 bases at V and 9 bases at J, with 15 bases in the middle. The CDR3 consists of 14 residues. The CDR3 region has the DNA TGCAGTGCTAGAGATGATAGCCCCTCCGCTGAGCAGTTCTTC. Encoded protein: CSARDDSPSAEQFF.

The V call is TRBV19, the J call TRBJ2-5; D possibly corresponds to TRBD1 (5 bases). V shed 1 base and J shed 1 base, with 10 bases lying between them. CDR1 LNHDA and CDR2 SQIVND come from the germline V gene (reference sequence). CDR3 length: 15 residues. CDR3 coding DNA: TGTGCCAGTAGTATAGCTGACAGAATCCAAGAGACCCAGTACTTC. It codes for CASSIADRIQETQYF.

This clonotype was counted between two and nine times. The gene calls are TRBV6-5 and TRBJ1-1, with D hard to call. Germline V gene data show CDR1 as MNHEY and CDR2 as SVGAGI. The V and J ends lost 4 bases and 8 bases respectively, with 14 bases between them. The CDR3 covers 13 residues. The CDR3 DNA is TGTGCCAGCAGTTCCGACGTGACTGGCGAAGCTTTCTTT. Translation: CASSSDVTGEAFF.

This clonotype was detected only a few times. The rearrangement uses TRBV20-1 and TRBJ2-5; D ambiguous. The CDR3 is 14 amino acids. Germline V gives CDR1 DFQATT, CDR2 SNEGSKA (reference sequence). V dropped 3 bases and J dropped 6 bases, with 17 bases sitting between them. The CDR3 DNA follows: TGCAGTGCTAGTGATCCGGGCCCCCGGAAGACCCAGTACTTC. This sequence encodes CSASDPGPRKTQYF.

In this sample, this clonotype turned up a few times. The gene calls are TRBV15 and TRBJ2-3; D is possibly TRBD2 (7 bases). The CDR3 length is 16 residues. Germline V CDR1 and CDR2: LNHNV, YYDKDF (reference sequence). Trimming took off 2 bases at V and 2 bases at J, with 14 bases between the two ends. CDR3 DNA: TGTGCCACCAGCAGAAATCGGGGGGCTACCACAGATACGCAGTATTTT. Its translation is CATSRNRGATTDTQYF.

This chain joins TRBV7-8 and TRBJ1-5; 8 bases map to TRBD1. Germline CDR1 is SGHVS and CDR2 is FQNEAQ. The CDR3 totals 18 residues. With V trimmed by 2 bases and J by 7 bases, 16 bases remained unmatched. The CDR3 loop reads CASSLRGTGGKGRQPQHF. CDR3 in DNA: TGTGCCAGCAGCTTAAGGGGTACAGGGGGGAAAGGTCGCCAGCCCCAGCATTTT.

This clonotype was seen a few times. The chain has TRBV5-4 and TRBJ1-6; 7 bases are shared with TRBD1. Trimming at V came to 3 bases and at J to 6 bases, leaving 9 bases not matched to a gene. CDR1 is SGHNT, CDR2 YYREEE, per germline (reference sequence). The CDR3 consists of 16 residues. In DNA form, the CDR3 reads TGTGCCAGCAGCTCGTTAGGGGGCTCCCTTAATTCACCCCTCCACTTT. This gives the protein CASSSLGGSLNSPLHF.

The CDR3 bases are TGTGCCAGCAGGGGGACAGCCCCACGCGGCTACACCTTC. It is translated as CASRGTAPRGYTF. V usage is TRBV6-1 and J usage is TRBJ1-2; 7 positions match TRBD1. V dropped 6 bases and J dropped 8; count of bases not matched to a gene: 9. CDR1 and CDR2 (germline): MNHNS, SASEGT. CDR3 size: 13 residues.

The V and J genes are TRBV11-2 and TRBJ1-6, with a weak D call TRBD1 (5 bases). The germline CDR1 and CDR2 sequences are SGHAT and FQNNGV. The CDR3 length is 14 residues. V lost 5 bases and J lost 7, with 12 bases in between. This CDR3 is CASSRGAGNSPLHF. The CDR3 bases are TGTGCCAGCAGCCGAGGGGCCGGGAATTCACCCCTCCACTTT. The entire variable domain, with the rest obtained from reference TRBV11-2 and TRBJ1-6, is as follows: EAGVAQSPRYKIIEKRQSVAFWCNPISGHATLYWYQQILGQGPKLLIQFQNNGVVDDSQLPKDRFSAERLKGVDSTLKIQPAKLEDSAVYLCASSRGAGNSPLHFGNGTRLTVT.

This clonotype was seen a handful of times. V is TRBV29-1 and J is TRBJ1-1, with TRBD1 identical over 7 bases. Germline assignment: CDR1 SQVTM and CDR2 ANQGSEA. Germline trimming cut 5 bases from V and 6 bases from J; bases unmatched to any gene: 12. The CDR3 sequence is 14 residues long. DNA for the CDR3: TGCAGCGTTACCTTAACGGCAGGGGGGGCTGAAGCTTTCTTT. This codes for CSVTLTAGGAEAFF.

This clonotype has more than one count but fewer than ten. The V call is TRBV12-3 or TRBV12-4, the J call TRBJ1-2; D possibly corresponds to TRBD1 (5 bases). The CDR3 extends over 13 amino acids. Trimming shortened V by 2 bases and J by 6 bases, and 10 bases separated the two germline ends. The CDR3 spells CASSLQGRDGYTF. CDR3 sequence (DNA): TGTGCCAGCAGTTTACAGGGTCGCGATGGCTACACCTTC.

The V and J genes are TRBV11-3 and TRBJ2-1; 10 positions match TRBD2. CDR1 is SGHNT and CDR2 is YENEEA in the germline V gene. The CDR3 contains 15 residues. The V segment lost 5 bases and the J segment 7 bases; nucleotides outside the gene matches: 8. The CDR3 DNA reads TGTGCCAGCAGCCACGGGGCTAGCGGGAGTAATGAGCAGTTCTTC. Its translation is CASSHGASGSNEQFF. Drawing the rest from reference TRBV11-3 and TRBJ2-1, the complete variable domain is EAGVVQSPRYKIIEKKQPVAFWCNPISGHNTLYWYLQNLGQGPELLIRYENEEAVDDSQLPKDRFSAERLKGVDSTLKIQPAELGDSAVYLCASSHGASGSNEQFFGPGTRLTVL.

The gene calls are TRBV6-2 or TRBV6-3 and TRBJ1-1; weak D call: TRBD1 (5 bases). Trimming shortened V by 0 bases and J by 5 bases, and 10 bases separated the two germline ends. The germline CDR1 and CDR2 sequences are MNHEY and SVGEGT. CDR3 length equals 14 residues. The CDR3 is CASSYSPGWTEAFF. CDR3 bases: TGTGCCAGCAGTTACTCGCCAGGGTGGACTGAAGCTTTCTTT.

The CDR3 DNA reads TGTGCCAGCAGGGAACAGGGTCGGGGCAATCAGCCCCAGCATTTT. This gives the protein CASREQGRGNQPQHF. This chain joins TRBV2 and TRBJ1-5; weak D call: TRBD1 (6 bases). V was shortened by 6 bases and J by 2 bases, with 14 bases between the two germline ends. This CDR3 is built from 15 residues. The germline gives CDR1 SNHLY, CDR2 FYNNEI. The full variable domain, its missing parts supplied by reference TRBV2 and TRBJ1-5, is EPEVTQTPSHQVTQMGQEVILRCVPISNHLYFYWYRQILGQKVEFLVSFYNNEISEKSEIFDDQFSVERPDGSNFTLKIRSTKLEDSAMYFCASREQGRGNQPQHFGDGTRLSIL.

The rearrangement links TRBV7-2 to TRBJ1-1; TRBD1 matches 9 bases. Per the germline V gene, CDR1 is SGHTA and CDR2 is FQGNSA. Losses at the gene ends were 5 bases for V and 4 bases for J; bases not matched to a gene: 8. The CDR3 loop spans 15 amino acids. As DNA, the CDR3 is TGTGCCAGCAGCACAGGGACAGGGTTGGTCACTGAAGCTTTCTTT. Translation gives CASSTGTGLVTEAFF.

This clonotype was recorded a few times. CDR3 in amino acids: CSARAPDRVTNQPQHF. CDR3 nucleotides: TGCAGTGCTAGAGCCCCGGACAGGGTCACCAATCAGCCCCAGCATTTT. The chain joins TRBV20-1 to TRBJ1-5; 8 nucleotides line up with TRBD1. The CDR3 contains 16 residues. From germline, CDR1 is DFQATT and CDR2 SNEGSKA (reference sequence). V dropped 1 base and J dropped 3; count of bases not matched to a gene: 8.

This clonotype was seen only a few times. This chain uses TRBV27 with TRBJ1-2; TRBD1 might be the D (5 bases). Germline V CDR1 and CDR2: MNHEY, SMNVEV (reference sequence). The CDR3 consists of 15 residues. Trimming removed 2 bases from V and 0 bases from J, with 10 bases in between. The CDR3 coding sequence is TGTGCCAGCAGTTTAACGGGACGGGCTAACTATGGCTACACCTTC. The encoded protein is CASSLTGRANYGYTF.